This T cell receptor beta chain was captured in a study of cytomegalovirus exposure and HLA in healthy donors. Study-wide points: There were some public TCRs occurring in many donors, but most TCR sequences were rare.

PCR involved 60 Vbeta and 13 Jbeta primers. Sequencing was performed with immunoSEQ multiplex PCR; in TCRdb, only in-frame clones are kept and a portion is missing. The repertoire holds roughly 93,000 clones, with over 65% as singletons. This clone was recorded a few times. The antigen is undetermined. V lost 7 bases and J lost 4; bases outside the gene matches: 7. Per germline, CDR1 SNHLY and CDR2 FYNNEI. The CDR3 covers 14 residues. The sample consisted of PBMCs. The chain has TRBV2 and TRBJ1-2; 9 bases fit TRBD1. This TCR was sampled from a male donor in good health and CMV-seronegative. This CDR3 reads CASTDVQGAYGYTF. The CDR3 DNA follows: TGTGCCAGCACCGACGTACAGGGGGCCTATGGCTACACCTTC.